This T cell receptor beta chain was documented in a study of T cells after posttransplantation cyclophosphamide. The study, taken as a whole, reports: Blood and skin or GI T cell repertoires showed limited TRB overlap.

The data were produced by immunoSEQ multiplex PCR, yet TCRdb's version contains in-frame clones alone and is incomplete. The sample shows some 4,000 clones, less than 80% of them seen only once. Busulfan-fludarabine conditioning, marrow transplant, and cyclophosphamide on days +3 and +4 were administered. The V gene end was trimmed by 7 bases and the J gene end by 6 bases; junction bases not matched to a gene: 3. The CDR3 is 12 residues long. Germline CDR1 MNHNS, CDR2 SASEGT. Worth noting for this clone: The antigen is undetermined.

Sequencing used PBMCs, obtained after allogeneic stem cell transplant with posttransplant cyclophosphamide. The V and J genes are TRBV6-1 and TRBJ1-2; the match to TRBD1 covers 9 bases. The receptor's source is a male patient aged 40-50 years who received an allogeneic stem cell transplant from a related donor, was CMV-positive, and had acute and chronic GVHD. Some T cells may be graft donor cells. The CDR3 DNA sequence: TGTGCCAGCACCCGGACAGGGGATGGCTACACCTTC. Its translation is CASTRTGDGYTF.